Detailed here is one T cell receptor beta chain. The antigen it binds to is not known. Base qualities are not at hand, and no much larger clone is one base apart. Patients with a history of autoimmune disease or receiving systemic immunosuppression were excluded from the trial. Peripheral blood for TCR sequencing was collected from all dose cohorts at baseline, on cycle 4 day 1, and on cycle 7 day 1. The samples were taken from a phase I, first-in-human, multicenter, open-label dose-escalation trial of ivuxolimab. Adults with locally advanced or metastatic head and neck squamous cell, hepatocellular, melanoma or renal cell carcinoma were enrolled in the trial. Before TCR sequencing, CD4+ T cells and CD8+ T cells from peripheral blood were sorted into separate populations. V loses 7 bases at its end and J loses 10 bases; junction bases beyond the gene matches: 19. CDR1 and CDR2 were assigned from the germline V gene (reference sequence) as MNHEY and SMNVEV. The cysteine opens and the phenylalanine closes a CDR3 of 17 amino acids. Only CDR3 DNA remains: 51 bases, in frame from the first base.

This sample is part of a study of OX40 agonist ivuxolimab in advanced cancers. For the study in its entirety: Ivuxolimab was an agonistic, fully human IgG2 monoclonal antibody directed against OX40 (CD134), a costimulatory receptor. Patients were allowed to have had prior anti-PD-1, anti-PD-L1 or anti-CTLA-4 therapy, and approximately 39% of the dose-escalation patients had been treated with checkpoint inhibitors. Partial responses were achieved by three dose-escalation patients, of whom one had hepatocellular carcinoma and two had cutaneous melanoma. Intravenous ivuxolimab was administered to patients every 2 weeks at six dose levels: 0.01, 0.1, 0.3, 1.5, 3 and 10 mg/kg. Of the approximately 50 dose-escalation patients, hepatocellular carcinoma was present in about 19, melanoma in some 15, renal cell carcinoma in 9 and head and neck cancer in 9. The paper reports the monotherapy dose-escalation portion (N of about 54 patients) of the phase I ivuxolimab trial. In the dose-escalation cohort, over 65% of patients were male, and the mean age was approximately 60 years, with a range of roughly 20 to 79. The purpose of peripheral TCRbeta sequencing was to test whether ivuxolimab changed TCR sequence diversity and led to clonal T-cell expansion. Study-level results and caveats: Clonal expansion of both CD4+ and CD8+ blood T cells was observed from baseline to week 6 at doses 0.1 to 3.0 mg/kg. After ivuxolimab, CD8+ T cells had more expanded clones than CD4+ T cells on average. In the 0.1-3.0 mg/kg groups, partial responders were among the patients with the lowest normalized peripheral clonal expansion, particularly in CD8+ T cells. Which antigens the clonally expanded peripheral T cells were specific for was not determined. Low levels of normalized T-cell clonal expansion were also shown by some nonresponding patients.

To sequence the TCRbeta CDR3 region, genomic DNA was isolated from the sorted cells. TCRbeta CDR3 regions were sequenced using the immunoSEQ Assay. As stored in TCRdb, this immuneACCESS dataset retains in-frame rearrangements with V and J assigned. A fraction of the clones does not appear; measured against another copy, unresolved V genes explain less than half of the discrepancy, and the remainder lacks a known reason. Present in this sample are 100,000 or so clones, approximately 94% of which were seen just once. The ten largest make up around 0.17% of the sample. The V and J genes are TRBV27 and TRBJ2-4; the central 10 bases match TRBD1. The origin of this receptor is an adult with an advanced solid tumor such as melanoma, head and neck, liver or kidney cancer. The sequencing here drew on CD4+ or CD8+ T cells sorted from blood, taken in a trial of the OX40 agonist ivuxolimab. The DNA sequence is as follows: TGTGCCAGCACCCCGGGACAGGGGTTAGGGCCGCAGGGGATTCAGTACTTC. Protein translation: CASTPGQGLGPQGIQYF.